The clone carrying this TCR beta chain was picked up one time. The data belong to a study of shared clonotypes between healthy human individuals. Sorted-subset replicate PCR reactions were performed with about 210 ng DNA, corresponding to roughly 27,000 T cell genomes. Study processing details: Junction-only immunoSEQ sequences carried no quality scores, so filtering differed. Here immunoSEQ multiplex PCR was the method, and the copy in TCRdb shows in-frame clones only, minus some. The V and J calls and the clone size are those of that table, but D and trimming were determined from the DNA. Of about 330,000 clones detected, around two thirds appear once; the ten largest clones hold 10%. The length of the CDR3 is 15 residues. Germline CDR1 reads SGHAT; CDR2 reads FQDESV (reference sequence). V was pared by 5 bases and J by 0 bases, with 11 bases between.

The sequence derives from a young man in good health. Material: memory CD4+ T cells sorted from blood. Specified subset: CD45RA-negative fraction. This chain joins TRBV11-1 and TRBJ1-3; TRBD1 is a possible D gene (5 bases). CDR3 amino acids: CASSLEGSSGNTIYF. As DNA, the CDR3 is TGTGCCAGCAGCCTCGAGGGGTCCTCTGGAAACACCATATATTTT.